These 5 T cell receptor beta chains came from one sample sequenced in a study of T cells in Graves' hyperthyroidism and ophthalmopathy. Using RNA transcripts as the source, TCR beta CDR3 regions were amplified. Primed by the HTBI set, a first-round RT-PCR was run on the TCR CDR3. MiXCR, applied by TCRdb to the multiplex PCR reads, yields one record per CDR3 protein. The sample records some 460,000 distinct CDR3 sequences, approximately 14% being singletons. The sequenced sample was blood. These receptor sequences come from a young woman with Graves' hyperthyroidism.

This clonotype was seen ten or more times. V and J are TRBV30 and TRBJ2-5; 9 bases are a match to TRBD1. The CDR3 runs 13 residues. Germline V gene lookup returns CDR1 GTSNPN and CDR2 SVGIG (reference sequence). Germline trimming cut 1 base from V and 5 bases from J; bases unmatched to any gene: 2. The CDR3 loop reads CAWSDRGLETQYF. The CDR3 bases are TGTGCCTGGAGTGACAGGGGGCTGGAGACCCAGTACTTC.

Ten or more counts support this clonotype. V usage is TRBV20-1 and J usage is TRBJ2-7, with 8 nucleotides matching TRBD1. Germline CDR1 is DFQATT and CDR2 is SNEGSKA (reference sequence). The CDR3 covers 15 residues. Losses at the gene ends were 4 bases for V and 4 bases for J; bases not matched to a gene: 12. In nucleotides, the CDR3 is TGCAGTGCTATACCCTCCGGGACAGGCTTTTACGAGCAGTACTTC. This gives the protein CSAIPSGTGFYEQYF.

This clonotype was counted ten times or more. V is TRBV7-9 and J is TRBJ1-2; D is uncertain. This CDR3 is 15 amino acids long. V shed 1 base and J shed 4 bases, with 13 bases lying between them. The germline V gene has CDR1 SEHNR and CDR2 FQNEAQ (reference sequence). As DNA, the CDR3 is TGTGCCAGCAGCTTAGTGGCGGACTTAGGCTATGGCTACACCTTC. As protein: CASSLVADLGYGYTF.

This clonotype occurred many times. The gene calls are TRBV6-1 and TRBJ1-1; 10 bases are shared with TRBD1. This CDR3 region has 18 residues. V lost 5 bases to trimming and J lost 4 bases; unmatched junction nucleotides: 16. Germline V lookup: CDR1 MNHNS, CDR2 SASEGT. For the CDR3, the DNA is TGTGCCAGCAGTTACGTTACACCGGGACAGGGGAGGGGCACTGAAGCTTTCTTT. Its translation: CASSYVTPGQGRGTEAFF.

The rearrangement joins TRBV24-1 to TRBJ2-1; 8 bases agree with TRBD1. The CDR3 is 12 amino acids. Germline lookup yields CDR1 KGHDR and CDR2 SFDVKD. V shed 9 bases, J shed 9 bases, and the junction held 6 bases outside the gene matches. CDR3 region: CATHGQGSEQFF. The CDR3 DNA is TGTGCCACCCACGGACAGGGTAGTGAGCAGTTCTTC.